A selection of T cell receptor beta chains follows, all from one sample in a study of blood T cells in healthy people across ages. TCRdb fed the 5' RACE reads into MiXCR, producing one record per CDR3 protein. The sample records about 800,000 distinct CDR3 sequences, roughly 25% being singletons. The same sample was also used in a study of T cells of mothers and their children.

Sample: blood. These receptors were obtained from a boy aged 5 to 17 in good health. Both conserved end residues are part of each CDR3.

TRBV4-3 | CASSQDRAGTEAFF
TRBV28 | CAININYGYTF
TRBV18 | CASSPGRVETQYF
TRBV2 | CASSGDKPYGYTF
TRBV5-1 | CASQNTGELFF
TRBV21-1 | CASSKGGEGTTTSGRATSYEQYF
TRBV29-1 | CSAPTVNEETQYF
TRBV7-2 | CASSLGRGNEQYF
TRBV6-2/TRBV6-3 | CASSYEGTGGDTQYF
TRBV7-2 | CASSFRGQKNTEAFF
TRBV20-1 | CSARDFSRGVRTEAFF
TRBV7-9 | CASSLARQTLNSPLHF
TRBV10-3 | CAISPGSSQETQYF
TRBV29-1 | CSVETRGPGELFF
TRBV18 | CASSPPQGTGTDTQYF
TRBV7-2 | CASSYVAGAINEKLFF
TRBV9 | CASSSTSTGKSYGYTF
TRBV3-1 | CASTRTSGTYNEQFF
TRBV27 | CACSQGLPRINEQFF
TRBV11-1 | CASSLRPGTGDTGELFF
TRBV5-1 | CASSATGGPGNEQFF
TRBV12-3/TRBV12-4 | CASSSVIWELFF
TRBV25-1 | CASSKGRSLNEKLFF
TRBV5-1 | CASSSLGTGPNTEAFF
TRBV29-1 | CSVEASSGRAYNEQFF
TRBV28 | CASRSGGNEQFF
TRBV24-1 | CATSGGTATYNEQFF
TRBV4-3 | CASSQDPTSGSLYEQYF
TRBV27 | CATATGINQPQHF
TRBV10-3 | CAITAGSPYEQYF
TRBV28 | CASSPGVGVGGYNEQFF
TRBV18 | CASSPQYQETQYF
TRBV6-2/TRBV6-3 | CASSYGGSRQPQHF
TRBV5-4 | CASSSGPTGETQYF
TRBV29-1 | CSVVRNNEQFF
TRBV6-1 | CASSELSVAGKSETQYF
TRBV11-2 | CASSLDRASKQFF
TRBV11-2 | CASGLSPQALFF
TRBV28 | CASSGMGRKNEKLFF
TRBV10-3 | CAAGLAGSYEQYF
TRBV10-3 | CAISEGVNSYEQYF
TRBV11-2 | CASSLAGMKAFF
TRBV28 | CASSSPRFAETDTQYF
TRBV18 | CASSPTGPQETQYF
TRBV7-2 | CASSVTGSPSNYGYTF
TRBV29-1 | CSVGGGTRDEQFF
TRBV7-2 | CASSPNSLAGNYNEQFF
TRBV24-1 | CATSDSDRYYGYTF
TRBV9 | CASSGQGMGTGELFF
TRBV6-2/TRBV6-3 | CASRRAGGPNTGELFF
TRBV28 | CASSRSWENYNEQFF
TRBV20-1 | CSALQGGTGNTIYF
TRBV7-3 | CASSPTGGGAVSYNEQFF
TRBV5-5 | CASSWTTGAGANVLTF
TRBV7-3 | CASSPYYGTDNEQFF
TRBV28 | CASLYSLGGDEQFF
TRBV28 | CASSSPGGSSGNTIYF
TRBV27 | CASSSAPLGVTEAFF
TRBV5-5 | CASSLVAWDRGRDGYTF
TRBV6-5 | CASSYRPGTGPYEQYF